This T cell receptor (beta chain) comes out of a study of early T cells in non-severe SARS-CoV-2 infection. Study details: Alpha and beta chains were unpaired, from unsorted whole-blood bulk RNA. Study findings and constraints: Clonotype matching in VDJdb favored anti-spike CD8 responses and did not capture private and CD4 specificities.

Individually, cDNA molecules had unique molecular identifiers attached to them. From the 5' RACE reads, TCRdb called clonotypes with MiXCR, one entry per CDR3 protein. The sample records roughly 60,000 distinct CDR3 sequences, roughly 5.5% being singletons. This clonotype was detected ten times or more. Its antigen is undetermined. The CDR3 runs to 15 residues. Germline assignment: CDR1 LGHDT and CDR2 YNNKEL (reference sequence). With V trimmed by 4 bases and J by 5 bases, 10 bases remained unmatched. The J gene is TRBJ2-7, the V gene TRBV3-1, with TRBD2 identical over 8 bases. What was sequenced was whole blood. The TCR originated in an adult who was a healthcare worker with PCR-confirmed SARS-CoV-2 infection or an uninfected control (not recorded which). The CDR3, as DNA: TGTGCCAGCAGCCCCTTGACTAGCGTCCGCGACGAGCAGTACTTC. This sequence encodes CASSPLTSVRDEQYF.